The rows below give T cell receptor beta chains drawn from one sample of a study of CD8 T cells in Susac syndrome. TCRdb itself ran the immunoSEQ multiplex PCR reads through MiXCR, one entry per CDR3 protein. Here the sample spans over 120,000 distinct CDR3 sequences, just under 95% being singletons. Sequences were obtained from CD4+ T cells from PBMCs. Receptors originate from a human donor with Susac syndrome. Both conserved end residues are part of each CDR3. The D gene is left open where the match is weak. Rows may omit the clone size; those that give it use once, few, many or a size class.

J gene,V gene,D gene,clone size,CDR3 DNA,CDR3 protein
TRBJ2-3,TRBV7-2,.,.,TGTGCCAGCAGCTTAGGGCGGATCACAGATACGCAGTATTTT,CASSLGRITDTQYF
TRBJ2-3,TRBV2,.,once,TGTGCCAGCAAACTCCTATCGCCCGATACGCAGTATTTT,CASKLLSPDTQYF
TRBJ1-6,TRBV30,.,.,TGTGCCTGGAGTTTCGGCAGCTCTAATTCACCCCTCCACTTT,CAWSFGSSNSPLHF
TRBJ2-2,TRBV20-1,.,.,TGCAGTGCTAGCGGCAGGATACCCTCCGGGGAGCTGTTTTTT,CSASGRIPSGELFF
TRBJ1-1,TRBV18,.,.,TGTGCCAGCTCACCGGGGCCGACGAACACTGAAGCTTTCTTT,CASSPGPTNTEAFF
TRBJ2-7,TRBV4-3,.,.,TGCGCCAGCAGCCAAGCCCCTGAGGGATGGGGAGAGCAGTACTTC,CASSQAPEGWGEQYF
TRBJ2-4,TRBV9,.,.,TGTGCCAGCAGCGTAGGGCAGGCCCGGGACATTCAGTACTTC,CASSVGQARDIQYF
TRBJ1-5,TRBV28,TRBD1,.,TGTGCCAGCAGCCTCCCCGCCGGGACAGGTAATCAGCCCCAGCATTTT,CASSLPAGTGNQPQHF
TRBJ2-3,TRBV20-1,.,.,TGCAGTGCTAGAGGTGAAGATACGCTTTTTTTT,CSARGEDTLFF
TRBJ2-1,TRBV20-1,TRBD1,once,TGCAGTGCTCTTCGGACAGGGCGATTTAACAATGAGCAGTTCTTC,CSALRTGRFNNEQFF
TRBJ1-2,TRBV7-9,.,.,TGTGCCAGCAGCGTAGTCTCTATGAGATATGGCTACACCTTC,CASSVVSMRYGYTF
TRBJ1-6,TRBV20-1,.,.,TGCAGTGCGGGGCGGGGTTCGAATAATTCACCCCTCCACTTT,CSAGRGSNNSPLHF
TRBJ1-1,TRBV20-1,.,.,TGCAGTGCTAGAGATGGAAGCATGAACACTGAAGCTTTCTTT,CSARDGSMNTEAFF
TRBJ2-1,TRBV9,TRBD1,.,TGTGCCAGCAGCGTGGGGACAGGCAATGAGCAGTTCTTC,CASSVGTGNEQFF
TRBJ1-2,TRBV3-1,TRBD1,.,TGTGCCAGCGGGGCAGGGGGGGATGGCTACACCTTC,CASGAGGDGYTF
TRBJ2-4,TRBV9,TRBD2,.,TGTGCCAGCAGCGTTGGGACTAGTGGGGACATTCAGTACTTC,CASSVGTSGDIQYF
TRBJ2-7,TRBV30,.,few,TGTGCCTGGAGTACCGGGTTACACGAGCAGTACTTC,CAWSTGLHEQYF
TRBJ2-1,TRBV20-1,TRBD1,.,TGCAGTGCTCCCACCTACAGGGGAGATGAGCAGTTCTTC,CSAPTYRGDEQFF
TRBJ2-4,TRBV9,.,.,TGTGCCAGCAGCGTAAGTGGGCACAGCGTGGGGGACATTCAGTACTTC,CASSVSGHSVGDIQYF
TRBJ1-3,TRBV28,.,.,TGTGCCACCCGAGGTTTCGGAAACACCATATATTTT,CATRGFGNTIYF
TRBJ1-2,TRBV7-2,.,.,TGTGCCAGCAGCTCCAAAGGGGGCTATGGCTACACCTTC,CASSSKGGYGYTF
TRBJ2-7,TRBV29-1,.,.,TGCAGCGTTAGTTGGGGACCCTACGAGCAGTACTTC,CSVSWGPYEQYF
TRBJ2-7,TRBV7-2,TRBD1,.,TGTGCCAGCAGCTTGGGCAGGGGGTCCCCTCTGGGATACGAGCAGTACTTC,CASSLGRGSPLGYEQYF
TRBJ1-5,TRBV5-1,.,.,TGCGCCAGCAGCTTGTTAGGGGGCAATCAGCCCCAGCATTTT,CASSLLGGNQPQHF
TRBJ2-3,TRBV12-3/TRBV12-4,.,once,TGTGCCAGCAGTTCCCCCGCAGATACGCAGTATTTT,CASSSPADTQYF
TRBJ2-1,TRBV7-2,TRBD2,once,TGTGCCAGCAGCTTACGGCTAGCGGGAACTGAGCAGTTCTTC,CASSLRLAGTEQFF
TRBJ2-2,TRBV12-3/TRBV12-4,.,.,TGTGCCAGCAGAAAACGGCAGGAAAACACCGGGGAGCTGTTTTTT,CASRKRQENTGELFF
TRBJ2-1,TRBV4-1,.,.,TGCGCCAGCAGCCGGGGGAAGCGAGAGCTGAATGAGCAGTTCTTC,CASSRGKRELNEQFF
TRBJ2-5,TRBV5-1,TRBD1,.,TGCGCCAGCAGCTTATTAGGGGGCGGTCCCTTCCCAGAGACCCAGTACTTC,CASSLLGGGPFPETQYF
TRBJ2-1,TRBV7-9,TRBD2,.,TGTGCCAGCAGCTTAAGGGAGACTAGCGGAAAGCAGTTCTTC,CASSLRETSGKQFF
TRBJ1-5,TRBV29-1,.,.,TGCAGCGTTGACCTTGGGGAGAAGCAGCATTTT,CSVDLGEKQHF
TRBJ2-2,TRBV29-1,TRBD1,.,TGCAGCGTTGGACAGGGGTCCACCGGGGAGCTGTTTTTT,CSVGQGSTGELFF
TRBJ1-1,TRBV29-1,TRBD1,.,TGCAGCGGCAACAGGGGGCTCAGGAACACTGAAGCTTTCTTT,CSGNRGLRNTEAFF
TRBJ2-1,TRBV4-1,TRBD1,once,TGCGCCAGCAGACGAACGGGACAGGGAGGCAATGAGCAGTTCTTC,CASRRTGQGGNEQFF
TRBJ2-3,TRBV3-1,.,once,TGTGCCAGCAGCCAGATCCCAGATACGCAGTATTTT,CASSQIPDTQYF
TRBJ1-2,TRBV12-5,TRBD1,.,TGTGCTAGTGGCCCCGGGACAGCCCTTTGGTATGGCTACACCTTC,CASGPGTALWYGYTF
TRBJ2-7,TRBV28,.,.,TGTGCCAGCAGCCGGACGAGACTAGTAGCTACCTACGAGCAGTACTTC,CASSRTRLVATYEQYF
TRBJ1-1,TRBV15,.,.,TGTGCCACCAGCAGGGCAAACCCGGGGACTGAAGCTTTCTTT,CATSRANPGTEAFF
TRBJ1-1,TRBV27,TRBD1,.,TGTGCCAGCAGGCCCGGTTGGGGACAGGGGGCTCGCATGAACACTGAAGCTTTCTTT,CASRPGWGQGARMNTEAFF
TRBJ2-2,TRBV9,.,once,TGTGCCAGCAGCCGACGGTACACCGGGGAGCTGTTTTTT,CASSRRYTGELFF
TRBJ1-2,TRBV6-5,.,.,TGTGCCAGCAAAAACCCCGGGGCTTACGGCTACACCTTC,CASKNPGAYGYTF
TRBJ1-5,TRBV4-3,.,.,TGCGCCAGCAGCCAAGAGCCTCACAATAGCAATCAGCCCCAGCATTTT,CASSQEPHNSNQPQHF
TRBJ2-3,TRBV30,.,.,TGTGCCTGGAATCAGATGGTATCTAGCACAGATACGCAGTATTTT,CAWNQMVSSTDTQYF